Below, 21 T cell receptor beta chains from the same sample are listed, as sequenced in a study of post-analysis software for immune sequencing data. No antigen is known for these receptors. Unique molecular identifiers tagged the TCR beta cDNA libraries. TCRdb passed the PCR reads through MiXCR, listing each CDR3 protein once. The sample has about 540,000 distinct CDR3 sequences; roughly 34% are singletons. Study-wide findings and caveats: Roughly 5 TRBV segments, TRBV5-6, TRBV5-1 and TRBV20-1 among them, were found more frequent in patients than controls.

Sequences were obtained from blood. These TCRs come from a girl under 18 with multiple sclerosis.

This clonotype has only a few counts. Relative to the germline gene, one junction end is altered; a read error may explain this. This chain uses TRBV6-6 with TRBJ2-1; D unresolved. CDR1 is MNHNY, CDR2 SVGAGI, per germline (reference sequence). The CDR3 totals 14 residues. CDR3 residues: CASNFRVNYDEQFF. DNA for the CDR3: TGTGCCAGCAACTTTAGGGTTAACTACGATGAGCAGTTCTTC.

This clonotype was picked up a small number of times. The J gene is TRBJ2-5, the V gene TRBV20-1, with a possible D match to TRBD1 (6 bases). Matching the DNA end better, TRBJ2-7 makes the J call doubtful. This CDR3 has 14 residues. Germline CDR1 and CDR2: DFQATT and SNEGSKA (reference sequence). The CDR3 coding sequence is TGCAGTGCTAGAGATCCCCGGGACAATTACGAGCAGTACTTC. It translates to CSARDPRDNYEQYF.

This chain joins TRBV12-3 or TRBV12-4 and TRBJ1-2; no reliable D call. V lost 7 bases to trimming and J lost 4 bases, with 13 bases between them. The CDR3 has 13 residues. CDR3 nucleotide sequence: TGTGCCAGCACCCCAGACCCTACCTATGGCTACACCTTC. As protein: CASTPDPTYGYTF.

On this clonotype itself: This may arise from a read error, as a much more abundant clone is one base away. The chain recombines TRBV5-6 with TRBJ2-1, with 7 bases fitting TRBD1. V lost 4 bases, J lost 13 bases, and 14 bases stayed unmatched. The germline V gene has CDR1 SGHDT and CDR2 YYEEEE. The CDR3 consists of 14 residues. CDR3: CASSRDRIRETQFF. The CDR3 DNA sequence: TGTGCCAGCAGCCGGGACAGAATTCGCGAGACCCAGTTCTTC.

The chain carries TRBV5-1 and TRBJ1-6, with D perhaps matching TRBD1 (6 bases). This CDR3 has 15 residues. Germline CDR1 and CDR2: SGHRS and YFSETQ. V was cut by 4 bases and J by 10 bases, with 18 bases left in between. As DNA, the CDR3 is TGCGCCAGCAGCCTAGGGGGAATCGGTCGCTCACCCCTCCACTTT. Protein sequence: CASSLGGIGRSPLHF.

The chain is built from TRBV15 and TRBJ2-7, with 8 bases identical to TRBD2. This CDR3 region has 15 residues. Germline CDR1 is LNHNV and CDR2 is YYDKDF (reference sequence). Losses at the gene ends were 2 bases for V and 2 bases for J; bases not matched to a gene: 5. As DNA, the CDR3 is TGTGCCACCAGCAGAACTACGGGGGGGCCCTACGAGCAGTACTTC. It encodes CATSRTTGGPYEQYF.

The V gene is TRBV5-1, the J gene TRBJ1-4; a weak D match, TRBD1 (5 bases). V dropped 2 bases and J dropped 4 bases, with 9 bases sitting between them. CDR3 length equals 14 residues. The V gene's germline CDR1 is SGHRS and CDR2 YFSETQ. CDR3 sequence reads: CASSFGGNNEKLFF. CDR3 DNA: TGCGCCAGCAGCTTTGGGGGAAATAATGAAAAACTGTTTTTT.

In this sample, this clonotype turned up many times. The V gene is TRBV7-9, the J gene TRBJ2-3, with 8 bases that match TRBD1. The trim removed 4 bases at V and 2 bases at J, leaving 5 bases unmatched. There are 15 residues in the CDR3. The germline CDR1 and CDR2 sequences are SEHNR and FQNEAQ (reference sequence). The CDR3 nucleotides read TGTGCCAGCAGCTACGGACAGGGTATCACAGATACGCAGTATTTT. It codes for CASSYGQGITDTQYF.

This clonotype has only a few counts. V usage is TRBV7-8 and J usage is TRBJ2-1; 9 bases are a match to TRBD2. Trimming at V came to 0 bases and at J to 8 bases, leaving 8 bases not matched to a gene. Germline CDR1 SGHVS, CDR2 FQNEAQ. CDR3 length: 16 amino acids. In DNA, the CDR3 is TGTGCCAGCAGCTTAGCCCCTCAGCGGGGGGCCCATGAGCAGTTCTTC. Translating it yields CASSLAPQRGAHEQFF. Looking up the rest from reference TRBV7-8 and TRBJ2-1 gives the full variable domain: GAGVSQSPRYKVAKRGQDVALRCDPISGHVSLFWYQQALGQGPEFLTYFQNEAQLDKSGLPSDRFFAERPEGSVSTLKIQRTQQEDSAVYLCASSLAPQRGAHEQFFGPGTRLTVL.

The chain is built from TRBV5-1 and TRBJ2-7; unclear D gene. Trimming took off 2 bases at V and 4 bases at J, with 13 bases between the two ends. Germline CDR1 SGHRS, CDR2 YFSETQ. CDR3 length: 14 amino acids. In DNA form, the CDR3 reads TGCGCCAGCAGCTTTCGCACGGAATCTTACGAGCAGTACTTC. It specifies CASSFRTESYEQYF.

V usage is TRBV20-1 and J usage is TRBJ2-1; D not certain. Trimming stripped 3 bases from V and 0 bases from J, with 18 bases between. This CDR3 region has 17 residues. Germline V lookup: CDR1 DFQATT, CDR2 SNEGSKA (reference sequence). CDR3 loop: CSASPIILRNSYNEQFF. CDR3 nucleotide sequence: TGCAGTGCTAGTCCCATAATACTGAGGAACTCCTACAATGAGCAGTTCTTC.

J is TRBJ2-5 and V is TRBV13; perhaps TRBD2 as D (5 bases). Trimming cost V 2 bases and J 4 bases, with 11 bases left between them. The CDR3 runs 14 residues. Germline V lookup: CDR1 PRHDT, CDR2 FYEKMQ (reference sequence). Written as DNA, the CDR3 is TGTGCCAGCAGCTTACAGGCGGGTGGAGAGACCCAGTACTTC. Translation gives CASSLQAGGETQYF.

The sample holds a few counts of this clonotype. The V gene is TRBV20-1, the J gene TRBJ2-1, with D uncertain. CDR3 length: 14 amino acids. CDR1 and CDR2 from the germline V gene are DFQATT and SNEGSKA (reference sequence). V lost 4 bases to trimming and J lost 5 bases, with 15 bases between them. CDR3 nucleotide sequence: TGCAGTGCTAACGATTACCTAGTGAACAATGAGCAGTTCTTC. This encodes CSANDYLVNNEQFF.

This sequence joins TRBV5-4 and TRBJ1-2, with D unresolved. This CDR3 spans 16 amino acids. Trimming left V 4 bases short and J 4 bases short, with 20 bases between. Germline CDR1 is SGHNT and CDR2 is YYREEE (reference sequence). The CDR3 is CASSRGEDRVSYGYTF. CDR3 sequence (DNA): TGTGCCAGCAGCCGGGGAGAGGATCGAGTTTCCTATGGCTACACCTTC.

This clonotype came up a few times. The chain has TRBV6-2 or TRBV6-3 and TRBJ1-5, with 9 bases that match TRBD1. Germline loops: CDR1 MNHEY, CDR2 SVGEGT. The CDR3 is 14 residues long. Trimming removed 6 bases from V and 7 bases from J; junction bases left unmatched: 7. CDR3 region: CASSRGQGTQPQHF. In DNA, the CDR3 is TGTGCCAGCAGCCGAGGACAGGGGACACAGCCCCAGCATTTT.

CDR3 coding DNA: TGTGCCATCAGTTCCTCGGGGTCGCAGGGGAATCAGCCCCAGCATTTT. It is translated as CAISSSGSQGNQPQHF. This chain joins TRBV10-3 and TRBJ1-5, with D possibly TRBD1 on 6 matching bases. Trimming shortened V by 5 bases and J by 4 bases, and 18 bases separated the two germline ends. CDR3 length: 16 residues. Germline assignment: CDR1 ENHRY and CDR2 SYGVKD.

This chain connects TRBV12-3 or TRBV12-4 to TRBJ2-3; 8 positions agree with TRBD2. V lost 5 bases and J lost 4; bases outside the gene matches: 8. This CDR3 comprises 15 residues. CDR3 bases: TGTGCCAGCAGTCGACTAGCGATTAGCCCAGATACGCAGTATTTT. Its protein product is CASSRLAISPDTQYF.

This clonotype came up a few times. The rearrangement joins TRBV7-8 to TRBJ1-6, with D unresolved. The V and J ends lost 4 bases and 9 bases respectively, with 25 bases between them. The CDR3 has 18 residues. In germline, CDR1 is SGHVS, CDR2 FQNEAQ. The CDR3 bases are TGTGCCAGCAGCTCAGTGGTTGGGCTGACTGGTTGGAGTTCACCCCTCCACTTT. Amino acids: CASSSVVGLTGWSSPLHF.

This clonotype has just a few counts. The rearrangement uses TRBV20-1 and TRBJ2-5, with D possibly being TRBD2 (5 bases). CDR3 size: 12 residues. Germline assignment: CDR1 DFQATT and CDR2 SNEGSKA (reference sequence). The V gene lost 4 bases and the J gene lost 1 base, with 7 bases spanning the gap. The CDR3 protein is CSAKRTQETQYF. In DNA, the CDR3 is TGCAGTGCTAAGCGGACCCAAGAGACCCAGTACTTC.

The chain uses TRBV5-1 and TRBJ1-2; the match to TRBD1 covers 7 bases. Trimming cost V 0 bases and J 6 bases; bases outside gene matches: 14. The germline V gene encodes CDR1 SGHRS and CDR2 YFSETQ. This CDR3 has 17 residues. The CDR3 bases are TGCGCCAGCAGCTTGGATTCGGCTGGGGCAGGGGGGGATGGCTACACCTTC. Translation: CASSLDSAGAGGDGYTF.

This chain joins TRBV6-5 and TRBJ1-2; D is ambiguous. This CDR3 spans 14 amino acids. The V end lost 6 bases, the J end lost 0 bases, and 11 bases lay between the germline ends. The germline CDR1 and CDR2 sequences are MNHEY and SVGAGI. DNA of the CDR3: TGTGCCAGCAGCGCAGGTTTTTCTAACTATGGCTACACCTTC. Translation gives CASSAGFSNYGYTF.